Below are 3 T cell receptor beta chains sequenced from a single sample in a study of shared clonotypes between healthy human individuals. The table came from immunoSEQ multiplex PCR; TCRdb's copy has only in-frame clones and leaves some out. Counted here are 950,000 to 1,300,000 clones, around 76% occurring once; the ten biggest clones make up approximately 1.3%. The sequenced material came from memory CD4+ T cells sorted from blood. Described subset: CD45RA-negative fraction. The source of these receptors is a man younger than 35 in good health.

This clone was observed once. The rearrangement uses TRBV11-3 and TRBJ2-2, with TRBD1 as a possible D gene (5 bases). In germline, CDR1 is SGHNT, CDR2 YENEEA. The ends were cut back, 5 bases at V and 7 bases at J, with 14 bases in the middle. This CDR3 is 14 amino acids long. CDR3: CASSPESQGGELFF. The CDR3 nucleotides read TGTGCCAGCAGCCCAGAGAGCCAGGGCGGGGAGCTGTTTTTT. The full variable domain, in which reference TRBV11-3 and TRBJ2-2 provide the parts outside the CDR3, is EAGVVQSPRYKIIEKKQPVAFWCNPISGHNTLYWYLQNLGQGPELLIRYENEEAVDDSQLPKDRFSAERLKGVDSTLKIQPAELGDSAVYLCASSPESQGGELFFGEGSRLTVL.

This chain uses TRBV29-1 with TRBJ2-5, with D possibly TRBD1 on 6 matching bases. V was shortened by 6 bases and J by 2 bases, with 10 bases between the two germline ends. The germline V gene encodes CDR1 SQVTM and CDR2 ANQGSEA. This CDR3 is 12 amino acids long. CDR3 bases: TGCAGCGTCGGGACACCACAAGAGACCCAGTACTTC. Translating gives CSVGTPQETQYF.

CDR3 nucleotide sequence: TGTGCCAGCAGCTTAGACCTAGCGGGGAGGTTCAATGAGCAGTTCTTC. It translates to CASSLDLAGRFNEQFF. The chain employs TRBV11-1 and TRBJ2-1; 9 positions agree with TRBD2. After removal of 1 base from V and 6 bases from J, the junction contained 7 bases not matched to a gene. Per germline, CDR1 SGHAT and CDR2 FQDESV (reference sequence). This CDR3 contains 16 residues.